Listed here are 9 T cell receptor beta chains from one sample, sequenced in a study of pediatric ulcerative colitis. Sequencing was performed with immunoSEQ multiplex PCR; in TCRdb, only in-frame clones are kept and a portion is missing. The table lists tens of thousands of clones, roughly four fifths of them singletons. The material sequenced was blood. These receptors all stem from a boy between 10 and 17 years old with severe ulcerative colitis.

The CDR3: CASSPSGETNEKLFF. The CDR3 nucleotides read TGTGCCAGCAGCCCGTCGGGGGAAACTAATGAAAAACTGTTTTTT. The gene calls are TRBV6-5 and TRBJ1-4; the D gene is possibly TRBD1 (5 bases). CDR3 length equals 15 residues. Between the trimmed V and J ends, which lost 6 bases and 1 base, there was a span of 12 bases. Germline CDR1 MNHEY, CDR2 SVGAGI.

The rearrangement joins TRBV12-5 to TRBJ1-5; tentatively, D is TRBD1 (5 bases). The CDR3 loop spans 11 amino acids. With 1 base removed from V and 14 bases from J, the gap between germline ends came to 9 bases. Looked up from germline, CDR1 is LGHNT and CDR2 is FRNRAP. The CDR3 protein is CASGLAGGEHF. CDR3 sequence (DNA): TGTGCTAGTGGTTTGGCCGGGGGGGAGCATTTT.

The V gene is TRBV4-3, the J gene TRBJ1-2; maybe TRBD1 (6 bases). The germline gives CDR1 LGHNA, CDR2 YSLEER. V was pared by 4 bases and J by 8 bases, with 20 bases between. The CDR3 covers 15 residues. DNA for the CDR3: TGCGCCAGCAGCCCCAACTCGGCAGGGGCGCAGGGCTACACCTTC. Protein sequence: CASSPNSAGAQGYTF.

The V call is TRBV9, the J call TRBJ2-3, with D hard to call. There are 12 residues in the CDR3. The germline V gene has CDR1 SGDLS and CDR2 YYNGEE. Trimming removed 3 bases at V and 6 bases at J, with 8 bases between. The CDR3 region has the DNA TGTGCCAGCAGCGCCCTAGAGGATACGCAGTATTTT. Residues: CASSALEDTQYF.

This sequence joins TRBV9 and TRBJ1-5; D gene unclear. Looked up from germline, CDR1 is SGDLS and CDR2 is YYNGEE. The CDR3 sequence is 13 residues long. V lost 0 bases to trimming and J lost 1 base, with 2 bases between them. In DNA form, the CDR3 reads TGTGCCAGCAGCGTAGCCAGCAATCAGCCCCAGCATTTT. It encodes CASSVASNQPQHF. Combining the CDR3 with reference TRBV9 and TRBJ1-5 gives the whole variable domain DSGVTQTPKHLITATGQRVTLRCSPRSGDLSVYWYQQSLDQGLQFLIQYYNGEERAKGNILERFSAQQFPDLHSELNLSSLELGDSALYFCASSVASNQPQHFGDGTRLSIL.

V and J are TRBV5-4 and TRBJ2-4; 8 bases are a match to TRBD1. The germline CDR1 and CDR2 sequences are SGHNT and YYREEE (reference sequence). CDR3 length equals 16 residues. V lost 5 bases to trimming and J lost 0 bases; unmatched junction nucleotides: 7. DNA for the CDR3: TGTGCCAGCAGTCGGGACAGGCCTTTAGCCAAAAACATTCAGTACTTC. Translation gives CASSRDRPLAKNIQYF.

The rearrangement uses TRBV29-1 and TRBJ1-2; D unclear. CDR3 size: 14 residues. The germline gives CDR1 SQVTM, CDR2 ANQGSEA. V was shortened by 4 bases and J by 2 bases, with 14 bases between the two germline ends. The CDR3 protein is CSVGRRLLNYGYTF. The DNA for the CDR3 is TGCAGCGTTGGGAGGAGGCTCTTAAACTATGGCTACACCTTC.

The chain uses TRBV2 and TRBJ1-2; D might be TRBD1 (6 bases). The CDR3 consists of 16 residues. The ends were cut back, 3 bases at V and 2 bases at J, with 16 bases in the middle. Germline loops: CDR1 SNHLY, CDR2 FYNNEI. The CDR3 spells CASSEPGQYENYGYTF. In DNA form, the CDR3 reads TGTGCCAGCAGTGAGCCCGGACAGTATGAGAACTATGGCTACACCTTC.

The chain joins TRBV7-9 to TRBJ1-5; D may be TRBD1 (6 bases). The germline V and J ends were trimmed by 1 base and 2 bases, with 15 bases remaining between them. The CDR3 is 17 amino acids. The germline gives CDR1 SEHNR, CDR2 FQNEAQ (reference sequence). The CDR3 is CASSLVGGPPGNQPQHF. The CDR3, as DNA: TGTGCCAGCAGCTTAGTAGGGGGGCCCCCGGGCAATCAGCCCCAGCATTTT.